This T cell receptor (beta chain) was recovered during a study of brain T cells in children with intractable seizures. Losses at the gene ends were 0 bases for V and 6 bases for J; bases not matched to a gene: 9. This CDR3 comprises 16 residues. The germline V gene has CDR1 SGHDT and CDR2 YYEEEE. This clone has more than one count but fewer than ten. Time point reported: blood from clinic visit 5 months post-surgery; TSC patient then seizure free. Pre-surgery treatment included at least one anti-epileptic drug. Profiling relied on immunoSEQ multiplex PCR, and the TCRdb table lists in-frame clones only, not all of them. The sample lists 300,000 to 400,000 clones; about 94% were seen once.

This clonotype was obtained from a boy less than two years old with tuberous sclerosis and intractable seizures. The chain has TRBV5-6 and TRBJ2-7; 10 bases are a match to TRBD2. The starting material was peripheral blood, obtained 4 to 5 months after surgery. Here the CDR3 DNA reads TGTGCCAGCAGCTTGGTACTAGCGGGACCGGCTGGCGAGCAGTACTTC. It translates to CASSLVLAGPAGEQYF.